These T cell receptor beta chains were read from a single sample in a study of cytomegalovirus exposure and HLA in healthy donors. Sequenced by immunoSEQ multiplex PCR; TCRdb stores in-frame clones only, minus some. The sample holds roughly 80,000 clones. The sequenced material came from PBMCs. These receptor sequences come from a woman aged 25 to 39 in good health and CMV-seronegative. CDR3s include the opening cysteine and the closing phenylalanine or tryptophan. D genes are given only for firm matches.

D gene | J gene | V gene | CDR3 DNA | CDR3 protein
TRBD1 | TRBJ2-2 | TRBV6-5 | TGTGCCAGCAGCGCACAGGGGGCCGGGGAGCTGTTTTTT | CASSAQGAGELFF
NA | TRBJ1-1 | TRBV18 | TGTGCCAGCTCACCACGTACAGGATCCACTGAAGCTTTCTTT | CASSPRTGSTEAFF
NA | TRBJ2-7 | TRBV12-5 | TGTGCTAGTGGTTTGGACGGGACACGGCCCCACAACTTC | CASGLDGTRPHNF
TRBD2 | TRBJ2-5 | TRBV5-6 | TGTGCCAGCAGCCTCCGAACGGGAGGAAGAGAGACCCAGTACTTC | CASSLRTGGRETQYF
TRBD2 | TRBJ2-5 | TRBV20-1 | TGCAGCAGACTAGCGGGGGAGACCCAGTACTTC | CSRLAGETQYF
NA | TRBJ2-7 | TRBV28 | TGTGCCAGCAGTTCGAGCGGGCTGGGCGCCTACGAGCAGTACTTC | CASSSSGLGAYEQYF
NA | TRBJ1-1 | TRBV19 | TGTGCCAGTCGTCCTAAAGGGGGGAACACTGAAGCTTTCTTT | CASRPKGGNTEAFF
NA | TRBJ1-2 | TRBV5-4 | TGTGCCAGCAGCCCTGGAGCGGGTTACTATGGCTACACCTTC | CASSPGAGYYGYTF
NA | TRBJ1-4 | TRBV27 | TGTGCCAGCAGTTTAGGACAGAATGAAAAACTGTTTTTT | CASSLGQNEKLFF
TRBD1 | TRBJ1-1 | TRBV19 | TGTGCCACCACCGAAGGACAGGGGTTGAACACTGAAGCTTTCTTT | CATTEGQGLNTEAFF
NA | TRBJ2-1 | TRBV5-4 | TGTGCCAGCATGAAGGGAGGAGGGGATGAGCAGTTCTTC | CASMKGGGDEQFF
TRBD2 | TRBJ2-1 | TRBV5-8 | TGTGCCAGCAGCTCGGGACTAGCCGGTAGTGAGCAGTTCTTC | CASSSGLAGSEQFF
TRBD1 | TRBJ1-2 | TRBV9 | TGTGCCAGCACTGGGACAGACTATGGCTACACCTTC | CASTGTDYGYTF
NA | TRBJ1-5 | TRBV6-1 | TGTGCCAGCAGTGGAGGGTCTCCAGTACAGCCCCAGCATTTT | CASSGGSPVQPQHF
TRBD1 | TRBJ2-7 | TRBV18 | TGTGCCAGCTCGCAATCGACAGGGTTCTACGAGCAGTACTTC | CASSQSTGFYEQYF
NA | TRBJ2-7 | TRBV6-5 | TGTGCCAGCAGTCAAACAGGGTTTTCATCCTACGAGCAGTACTTC | CASSQTGFSSYEQYF
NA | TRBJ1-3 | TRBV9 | TGTGCCAGCAGCGTAACGGGGGCTGGAAACACCATATATTTT | CASSVTGAGNTIYF
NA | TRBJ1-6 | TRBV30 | TGTGCCTGGAGTGTGGAGCCAAGTAATTCACCCCTCCACTTT | CAWSVEPSNSPLHF
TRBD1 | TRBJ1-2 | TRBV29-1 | TGCAGCGTTGAAGAGACAGGGGACTATGGCTACACCTTC | CSVEETGDYGYTF
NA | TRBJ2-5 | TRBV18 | TGTGCCAGCTCACAAACAGAAGAGACCCAGTACTTC | CASSQTEETQYF
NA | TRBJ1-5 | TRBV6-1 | TGTGCCAGCAGTGATATGGGGGCTAGCAGCAATCAGCCCCAGCATTTT | CASSDMGASSNQPQHF
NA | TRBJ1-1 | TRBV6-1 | TGTGCCAGCGAACGTACAGGGAACACTGAAGCTTTCTTT | CASERTGNTEAFF
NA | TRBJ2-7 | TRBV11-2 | TGTGCCAGCAGCCCTAATGCAGGTTACTCCTACGAGCAGTACTTC | CASSPNAGYSYEQYF
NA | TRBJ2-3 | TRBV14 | TGTGCCAGCAGCCAAGTTAGATCTGATACGCAGTATTTT | CASSQVRSDTQYF
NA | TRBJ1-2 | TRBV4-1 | TGCGCCAGCAGCCCGTCCCCGACACTTGAGTATGGCTACACCTTC | CASSPSPTLEYGYTF
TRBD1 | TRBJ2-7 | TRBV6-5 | TGTGCCAGCAGTTACCAGGGGGATGACGAGCAGTACTTC | CASSYQGDDEQYF
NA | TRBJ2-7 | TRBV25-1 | TGTGCCAGCAGTGAGGTAGGGGTGGGCTACGAGCAGTACTTC | CASSEVGVGYEQYF
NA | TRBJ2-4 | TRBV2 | TGTGCCAGCAGTGGACAGGGACTAGCCAAAAACATTCAGTACTTC | CASSGQGLAKNIQYF
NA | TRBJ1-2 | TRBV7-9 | TGTGCCAGCAGCTCTACGACAGGAGAAAATGGCTACACCTTC | CASSSTTGENGYTF
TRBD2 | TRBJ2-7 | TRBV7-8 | TGTGCCAGCAGTCGGACTAGCGGGGTAAGGGAGCAGTACTTC | CASSRTSGVREQYF
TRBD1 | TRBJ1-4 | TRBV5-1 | TGCGCCAGCAGCAGAGGGGGCGCAGGTGAAAAACTGTTTTTT | CASSRGGAGEKLFF
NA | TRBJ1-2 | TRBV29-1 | TGCAGCGTTGAAGATCGTTTGGGGGGGGCTGGCTACACCTTC | CSVEDRLGGAGYTF
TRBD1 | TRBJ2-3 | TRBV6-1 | TGTGCCAGCAGTGCGGGGACAGGGGGCACAGATACGCAGTATTTT | CASSAGTGGTDTQYF
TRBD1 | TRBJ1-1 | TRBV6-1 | TGTGCCAGCAGTGAGACAGGGGGCAGGACTGAAGCTTTCTTT | CASSETGGRTEAFF
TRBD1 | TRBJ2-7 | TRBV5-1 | TGCGCCAGCAGGTCCGGGACAGATTTCTACGAGCAGTACTTC | CASRSGTDFYEQYF
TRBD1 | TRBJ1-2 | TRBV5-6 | TGTGCCAGCAGCGGAGACAGGGGGCGGGTCGGCTACACCTTC | CASSGDRGRVGYTF
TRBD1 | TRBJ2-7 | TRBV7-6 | TGTGCCAGCAGCTTAGTGGGGACAGGGGAGGGCGAGCAGTACTTC | CASSLVGTGEGEQYF
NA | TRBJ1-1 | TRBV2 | TGTGCCAGCAGTCTGGGGCCCTATCAGACTGAAGCTTTCTTT | CASSLGPYQTEAFF
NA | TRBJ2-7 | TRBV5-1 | TGCGCCAGCAGCTTGGGGGGCGGCCGGTACGAGCAGTACTTC | CASSLGGGRYEQYF
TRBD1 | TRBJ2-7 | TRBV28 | TGTGCCAGCAGTCTGGACAGGGGCGCCTACGAGCAGTACTTC | CASSLDRGAYEQYF
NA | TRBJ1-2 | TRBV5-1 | TGCGCCAGCAGCTTCCCAGGAATCTATGGCTACACCTTC | CASSFPGIYGYTF
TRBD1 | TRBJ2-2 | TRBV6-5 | TGTGCCAGCAGTTTGACAGGGGGCAAGGTCGGGGAGCTGTTTTTT | CASSLTGGKVGELFF
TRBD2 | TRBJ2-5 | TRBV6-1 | TGTGCCAGCAGTTTCCGGGTGGGAGGGGAAGAGACCCAGTACTTC | CASSFRVGGEETQYF
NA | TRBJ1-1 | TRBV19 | TGTGCCAGTAGTATAGACCCACAGGGATCCGCTGAAGCTTTCTTT | CASSIDPQGSAEAFF
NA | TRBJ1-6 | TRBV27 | TGTGCCAGCAGTTTTTCGGGAGTCTTCTCACCCCTCCACTTT | CASSFSGVFSPLHF
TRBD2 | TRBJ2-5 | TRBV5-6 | TGTGCCAGCAGCCCCGCTAGCGGGAGATCGGAGACCCAGTACTTC | CASSPASGRSETQYF
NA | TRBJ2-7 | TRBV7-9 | TGTGCCAGCAGCCAAGGGGCGGGAACCTACGAGCAGTACTTC | CASSQGAGTYEQYF
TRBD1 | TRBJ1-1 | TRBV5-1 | TGCGCCAGCAGCTACGGGGCTCGACAGGGAGGAACTGAAGCTTTCTTT | CASSYGARQGGTEAFF
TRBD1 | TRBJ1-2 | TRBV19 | TGTGCCAGTAGTGGACCGACAGGGCTGGGGAACTATGGCTACACCTTC | CASSGPTGLGNYGYTF
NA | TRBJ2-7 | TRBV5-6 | TGTGCCAGCAGCTTCCCGGGACTGCAGTACGAGCAGTACTTC | CASSFPGLQYEQYF
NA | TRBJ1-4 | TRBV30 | TGTGCCTGGAGTGAGACAGGCATAAATGAAAAACTGTTTTTT | CAWSETGINEKLFF
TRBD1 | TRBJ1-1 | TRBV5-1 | TGCGCCAGCAGCACCGGGACAGGGGTTGGAACTGAAGCTTTCTTT | CASSTGTGVGTEAFF
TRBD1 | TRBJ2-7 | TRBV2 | TGTGCCAGCAGTAAAGAGACAGGGAAAACCTACGAGCAGTACTTC | CASSKETGKTYEQYF
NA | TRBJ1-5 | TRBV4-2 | TGTGCCAGCAGCGAAAGGGACTTTGATCAGCCCCAGCATTTT | CASSERDFDQPQHF
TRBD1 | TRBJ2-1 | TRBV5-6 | TGTGCCAGCAGTTTGACAGGGGACCATCCGAGCAATGAGCAGTTCTTC | CASSLTGDHPSNEQFF
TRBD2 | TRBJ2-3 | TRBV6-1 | TGTGCCAGCAGTGAACTAGCGGGGGGCCCAGATACGCAGTATTTT | CASSELAGGPDTQYF